This TCR beta chain was recovered during a study of blood T cell repertoires in COVID-19 (dated by TCRdb to about 2020). As for the study more broadly: Samples from collaborators originated in the United States, Italy and Spain and spanned both the acute and convalescent phases of COVID-19. HLA class I and class II types, where available, came from metadata supplied by the sample provider rather than from assay-based typing. The samples were drawn from the first 160 participants of the ongoing ImmuneRACE study and from under 1,500 subjects provided by 6 global collaborators. The repertoires were released in a freely available public database meant as a resource for research on the immune response to SARS-CoV-2. A de-identified subject ID, COVID-19 status, age in years and sex were almost always included in the sample metadata. The dataset comprised deeply sampled blood TCRbeta repertoires from subjects exposed to, actively infected with, or recovered from COVID-19. The material from the prospective study consisted of cDNA or gDNA derived from T cells, B-cell-depleted T cells, or PBMCs.

TCRbeta CDR3 regions were amplified from genomic DNA by means of the immunoSEQ Assay, a bias-controlled multiplex PCR. As for the authors' bioinformatics: Nucleated cell counts per sample were estimated from amplification of reference gene primers within the assay. Sequence reads were collapsed and filtered to measure the absolute abundance of every unique TCRbeta CDR3 rearrangement. For each sample, productive Simpson clonality was calculated as the square root of Simpson's diversity index across productive rearrangements. Here the immuneACCESS table is served through TCRdb, limited to in-frame sequences with V and J called. Missing clones are a known gap in these copies; in checked studies unresolved V genes cover under half, and the rest lacks a known reason. From that table come the V and J calls and clone size; the DNA was used to work out D and trimming. This sample lists about 150,000 clones; roughly 72% were detected once. Of the sample, around 3.5% is held by the ten largest clones.

Collaborating institutions collected whole blood in K2EDTA tubes following their own protocols. For TCRbeta analysis, collaborator samples were shipped as frozen whole blood, as isolated PBMCs, or as DNA extracted from either sample type. Summary of the overall study and its limitations: The amount of clinical and demographic metadata varied by source and participant and was provided uncurated.

With regard to this clone: Its antigen is currently not known. No much larger clone is present one base from it, and per-base qualities are unavailable.

CDR1 MNHNY and CDR2 SVGAGI were looked up in the germline V gene (reference sequence). Its CDR3 holds 13 amino acids, cysteine through phenylalanine. The kept DNA is CDR3 alone, 39 bases in frame from the first base. Relative to germline, V is 0 bases shorter and J is 10 bases shorter, with 7 bases between their ends. The clonotype originates from an elderly woman with acute or convalescent COVID-19. The sample taken for sequencing was peripheral blood. The V and J genes are TRBV6-6 and TRBJ1-6; confidence is insufficient to name the D gene. The CDR3 protein: CASSYSEVSPLHF. The nucleotide sequence reads TGTGCCAGCAGTTACTCGGAGGTCTCACCCCTCCACTTT.